These 10 T cell receptor beta chains share one sample of origin, sequenced in a study of resident and recirculating memory T cells in vitiligo. Libraries were prepared by immunoSEQ multiplex PCR; TCRdb keeps only in-frame clonotypes and omits some of them. The sample lists more than 35,000 clones, 80% to 95% seen once, with roughly 4.3% in the top ten. The sample taken for sequencing was blood. These receptor sequences come from a male donor with vitiligo.

The chain is built from TRBV7-6 and TRBJ1-3; 8 bases are a match to TRBD1. In germline, CDR1 is SGHVS, CDR2 FNYEAQ. V lost 3 bases and J lost 3; bases outside the gene matches: 4. The CDR3 extends over 15 amino acids. The CDR3 DNA reads as TGTGCCAGCAGCTTTACAGGGGGTTTTGGAAACACCATATATTTT. As protein: CASSFTGGFGNTIYF. Full variable domain (remainder filled in from reference TRBV7-6 and TRBJ1-3): GAGVSQSPRYKVTKRGQDVALRCDPISGHVSLYWYRQALGQGPEFLTYFNYEAQQDKSGLPNDRFSAERPEGSISTLTIQRTEQRDSAMYRCASSFTGGFGNTIYFGEGSWLTVV.

The V and J genes are TRBV18 and TRBJ1-2, with TRBD1 matching 8 bases. The CDR3 contains 15 residues. Germline CDR1 reads KGHSH; CDR2 reads LQKENI. The ends lost 2 bases at V and 4 bases at J; junction bases unmatched: 6. The CDR3 loop is CASSPGTGLGYGYTF. CDR3 sequence (DNA): TGTGCCAGCTCACCAGGGACAGGTCTAGGCTATGGCTACACCTTC.

The V call is TRBV7-2, the J call TRBJ1-3; 10 nucleotides agree with TRBD1. V lost 1 base, J lost 9 bases, and 6 bases stayed unmatched. Germline CDR1 and CDR2: SGHTA and FQGNSA. The CDR3 sequence is 15 residues long. DNA of the CDR3: TGTGCCAGCAGCTTAGTGACAGGGGGCAATCCCACCATATATTTT. Residues: CASSLVTGGNPTIYF.

This clone was recorded only once. This chain uses TRBV7-2 with TRBJ2-3, with 7 bases fitting TRBD1. Per the germline V gene, CDR1 is SGHTA and CDR2 is FQGNSA. CDR3 size: 14 residues. V was clipped by 3 bases and J by 5 bases; unmatched bases: 5. The CDR3 DNA reads TGTGCCAGCAGCTTGGACAGGATAAGAGATACGCAGTATTTT. This gives the protein CASSLDRIRDTQYF.

The V call is TRBV4-1, the J call TRBJ1-4; tentatively, D is TRBD1 (5 bases). Trimming stripped 1 base from V and 5 bases from J, with 11 bases between. CDR1 and CDR2 from the germline V gene are MGHRA and YSYEKL. The CDR3 sequence is 15 residues long. CDR3 residues: CASSQVSRGNEKLFF. The CDR3 bases are TGCGCCAGCAGCCAAGTTTCCCGGGGGAATGAAAAACTGTTTTTT.

The rearrangement uses TRBV30 and TRBJ1-2, with no clear D. CDR1 and CDR2 from the germline V gene are GTSNPN and SVGIG (reference sequence). Trimming pared 4 bases from V and 7 bases from J, leaving 19 bases between. The CDR3 consists of 14 residues. The CDR3 bases are TGTGCCTGGACCCAGGAAGCAGTGGCCGGTGGCTACACCTTC. It is translated as CAWTQEAVAGGYTF.

The chain combines TRBV19 with TRBJ1-4; D unresolved. The V gene lost 7 bases and the J gene lost 7 bases, with 16 bases spanning the gap. Germline assignment: CDR1 LNHDA and CDR2 SQIVND (reference sequence). This CDR3 is built from 14 residues. In DNA form, the CDR3 reads TGTGCCAGTACCTTCCCTGGGGAGCGTGAAAAACTGTTTTTT. Its translation is CASTFPGEREKLFF. The entire variable domain, with the rest obtained from reference TRBV19 and TRBJ1-4, is as follows: DGGITQSPKYLFRKEGQNVTLSCEQNLNHDAMYWYRQDPGQGLRLIYYSQIVNDFQKGDIAEGYSVSREKKESFPLTVTSAQKNPTAFYLCASTFPGEREKLFFGSGTQLSVL.

The J gene is TRBJ2-1, the V gene TRBV7-9, with D unclear. Germline CDR1 SEHNR, CDR2 FQNEAQ (reference sequence). The CDR3 runs 11 residues. V was clipped by 5 bases and J by 6 bases, with 5 bases between them. CDR3 residues: CASSVSNEQFF. The CDR3 DNA reads as TGTGCCAGCAGCGTATCCAATGAGCAGTTCTTC.

The chain employs TRBV5-1 and TRBJ2-3; D is possibly TRBD2 (6 bases). The CDR3 is 16 amino acids. From germline, CDR1 is SGHRS and CDR2 YFSETQ. Trimming stripped 5 bases from V and 2 bases from J, with 18 bases between. For the CDR3, the DNA is TGCGCCAGCAGTCCGGCATTGAGCGGGCACACAGATACGCAGTATTTT. Translation gives CASSPALSGHTDTQYF.

The CDR3 is CASSRDIQETQYF. CDR3 nucleotide sequence: TGTGCCAGCAGCCGGGACATCCAAGAGACCCAGTACTTC. The chain has TRBV5-6 and TRBJ2-5; tentatively, D is TRBD1 (6 bases). Trimming removed 4 bases at V and 1 base at J, with 8 bases between. Per germline, CDR1 SGHDT and CDR2 YYEEEE. The CDR3 is 13 residues long.